The rows below give T cell receptor beta chains drawn from one sample of a study of long-term antiretroviral therapy in people with HIV. Method: immunoSEQ multiplex PCR; TCRdb's copy keeps in-frame clones and lacks some. Here the sample spans around 13,000 clones, approximately 80% being singletons. The sequencing used unsorted PBMCs, collected 0.4 years after starting antiretroviral therapy. The source of these receptors is a man under 40 with HIV. Both conserved end residues are part of each CDR3. D genes are given only for firm matches. Clone size is not always given. Where it is, it says once, few, many or a class for expanded clones.

V	D	size	J	DNA	CDR3
TRBV14	-	once	TRBJ2-1	TGTGCCAGCAGCCAAGATCTTACTAGAGCCAATGAGCAGTTCTTC	CASSQDLTRANEQFF
TRBV7-2	-	-	TRBJ2-7	TGTGCCAGCAGCTTGGTCCCCGAGTTACAGTACTTC	CASSLVPELQYF
TRBV6-5	TRBD1	-	TRBJ1-2	TGTGCCAGCAGCTCCTCCAGGGGGAGAGCTGGCTACACCTTC	CASSSSRGRAGYTF
TRBV7-2	-	-	TRBJ2-1	TGTGCCAGCAGCACCCGGGACTCGAGAAGTGAGCAGTTCTTC	CASSTRDSRSEQFF
TRBV18	-	-	TRBJ2-3	TGTGCCAGCTCACCACGGCGGGCAGATACGCAGTATTTT	CASSPRRADTQYF
TRBV28	-	-	TRBJ2-1	TGTGCCAGCAGCCTTATCTTTGGGATAGCGGACTCCAGCTCCTACAATGAGCAGTTCTTC	CASSLIFGIADSSSYNEQFF
TRBV29-1	TRBD1	-	TRBJ2-5	TGCAGCGTTATTGGACAGGGTCGAGGGGAGACCCAGTACTTC	CSVIGQGRGETQYF
TRBV5-5	TRBD2	-	TRBJ2-3	TGTGCCAGCAGCCTCGAGAAGCGGGGGCCGGGAGATACGCAGTATTTT	CASSLEKRGPGDTQYF
TRBV7-6	TRBD1	-	TRBJ1-3	TGTGCCAGCAGCGGGACAGGGCGGCGCACCATATATTTT	CASSGTGRRTIYF
TRBV5-6	-	-	TRBJ1-2	TGTGCCAGCAGCCAACAGGGCGGCTACACCTTC	CASSQQGGYTF
TRBV7-6	TRBD2	-	TRBJ2-3	TGTGCCAGCAGCTCGCCGGGGTTGCGGGGGGGTTACACAGATACGCAGTATTTT	CASSSPGLRGGYTDTQYF
TRBV6-1	TRBD1	-	TRBJ2-1	TGTGCCAGCGATTCGACAGGGGGGTCGGATGAGCAGTTCTTC	CASDSTGGSDEQFF
TRBV18	TRBD1	-	TRBJ1-4	TGTGCCAGCTCCCAGGGACAGGACAATGAAAAACTGTTTTTT	CASSQGQDNEKLFF
TRBV19	TRBD1	-	TRBJ1-3	TGTGCCAGTAGTGTGACAGGGTCCGGAAACACCATATATTTT	CASSVTGSGNTIYF
TRBV4-3	TRBD2	-	TRBJ2-1	TGCGCCAGCAGCCAAGAGTCACTAGCGGGGGGATCCTACAATGAGCAGTTCTTC	CASSQESLAGGSYNEQFF
TRBV30	-	-	TRBJ2-1	TGTGCCTGGAGTAAACAGGGTCGGAATGAGCAGTTCTTC	CAWSKQGRNEQFF
TRBV5-5	TRBD1	-	TRBJ1-3	TGTGCCAGCAGCTCGGACAGGAACTCTGGAAACACCATATATTTT	CASSSDRNSGNTIYF
TRBV7-8	-	few	TRBJ2-1	TGTGCCAGCAGCTTAGATGGGGTTCCGGACAATGAGCAGTTCTTC	CASSLDGVPDNEQFF
TRBV7-9	TRBD2	once	TRBJ2-1	TGTGCCAGCAGCCCTGGGACTAGCGGGAGAGTCGATGAGCAGTTCTTC	CASSPGTSGRVDEQFF
TRBV29-1	TRBD1	-	TRBJ1-2	TGCAGCGCTTGGGACAGAGCGGACGCAGGAGGCTACACCTTC	CSAWDRADAGGYTF
TRBV13	TRBD2	-	TRBJ2-3	TGTGCCAGCAGCCGTATAGCGGGGGGCACAGATACGCAGTATTTT	CASSRIAGGTDTQYF
TRBV28	-	-	TRBJ2-2	TGTGCCAGTAAACAGGGCCTGGGCGGGGAGCTGTTTTTT	CASKQGLGGELFF
TRBV19	-	-	TRBJ2-5	TGTGCCAGTAGTATGCTTGGGCCGGGCAGAGAGACCCAGTACTTC	CASSMLGPGRETQYF
TRBV6-1	-	-	TRBJ1-5	TGTGCCAGCAGTGAAGCAGGTATTCAGCCCCAGCATTTT	CASSEAGIQPQHF
TRBV12-5	-	-	TRBJ2-1	TGTGCTAGTGCTTGGGGCCTGCGTTCTGAGCAGTTCTTC	CASAWGLRSEQFF
TRBV2	-	-	TRBJ1-1	TGTGCCAGCAGGTACAGGGTTGCTGAAGCTTTCTTT	CASRYRVAEAFF
TRBV5-4	-	-	TRBJ2-7	TGTGCCAGCAGACCAACAGGGCCGACCCCCTACGAGCAGTACTTC	CASRPTGPTPYEQYF
TRBV6-4	-	-	TRBJ1-2	TGTGCCAGCAGTTCGGGAAACTATGGCTACACCTTC	CASSSGNYGYTF